These 32 T cell receptor beta chains were all obtained from the same sample, sequenced in a study of post-analysis software for immune sequencing data. The study, taken as a whole, reports: In patients, about 5 TRBV segments were more frequent than in controls, with TRBV5-6, TRBV5-1 and TRBV20-1 among them.

TCR beta libraries were prepared from cDNA with unique molecular identifiers. TCRdb processed the PCR reads anew with MiXCR; each CDR3 protein has one entry. The sample contains 700,000 to 900,000 distinct CDR3 sequences, around 42% of which appear only once. The antigens these receptors bind are not known. The sample comprised blood. All receptors come from a girl between 10 and 17 years old with multiple sclerosis.

As for this clonotype: The junction shows a germline mismatch at one end, possibly a read error. V and J are TRBV20-1 and TRBJ2-7; D gene ambiguous. CDR3 size: 15 residues. Germline assignment: CDR1 DFQATT and CDR2 SNEGSKA (reference sequence). This CDR3 is CSVRATVSRSYEQYF. The CDR3 DNA is TGCAGTGTTAGAGCGACTGTGAGCAGATCCTACGAGCAGTACTTC.

This clonotype was seen more than once but under ten times. This rearrangement joins TRBV11-2 to TRBJ1-2, with a weak D call TRBD1 (5 bases). Germline values: CDR1 SGHAT, CDR2 FQNNGV. Deletions cut 5 bases from V and 4 bases from J, with 11 bases between. This CDR3 has 13 residues. CDR3 protein: CASSARGSYGYTF. The CDR3 nucleotides are TGTGCCAGCAGCGCCCGGGGGAGCTATGGCTACACCTTC.

The V gene is TRBV7-9, the J gene TRBJ2-1, with 9 positions matching TRBD2. Germline lookup yields CDR1 SEHNR and CDR2 FQNEAQ (reference sequence). CDR3 size: 16 residues. Trimming removed 2 bases from V and 7 bases from J; junction bases left unmatched: 9. CDR3 in DNA: TGTGCCAGCAGCTTATTTAGCGCGGGAGGGCCAAATGAGCAGTTCTTC. It translates to CASSLFSAGGPNEQFF.

This clonotype was counted a few times. This chain uses TRBV6-5 with TRBJ2-7, with D maybe TRBD2 (5 bases). This CDR3 contains 14 residues. Trimming cost V 3 bases and J 1 base, with 10 bases left between them. CDR1 MNHEY and CDR2 SVGAGI come from the germline V gene. The CDR3, as DNA: TGTGCCAGCAGTTATGGGGAGAGGTCCTACGAGCAGTACTTC. Protein product: CASSYGERSYEQYF.

V is TRBV28 and J is TRBJ2-1; D remains ambiguous. The CDR3 has 17 amino acids. In germline, CDR1 is MDHEN, CDR2 SYDVKM. Trimming removed 4 bases from V and 4 bases from J, with 20 bases in between. The CDR3 loop reads CASSSGSGLVEYNEQFF. CDR3 coding DNA: TGTGCCAGCAGTTCAGGTTCGGGTCTAGTGGAGTACAATGAGCAGTTCTTC.

V usage is TRBV29-1 and J usage is TRBJ1-2; D ambiguous. The CDR3 totals 12 residues. Germline V gene sequence: CDR1 SQVTM, CDR2 ANQGSEA. Trimming pared 4 bases from V and 4 bases from J, leaving 10 bases between. The CDR3 spells CSVAGFGYGYTF. In DNA, the CDR3 is TGCAGCGTTGCGGGGTTTGGCTATGGCTACACCTTC.

This clonotype appeared a few times. The rearrangement joins TRBV14 to TRBJ2-7, with 9 bases matching TRBD1. Looked up from germline, CDR1 is SGHDN and CDR2 is FVKESK. The CDR3 consists of 16 residues. J gave up 4 bases and V 1 base, and 8 bases lay outside the gene matches. The CDR3 DNA follows: TGTGCCAGCAGCCAAGGGGGTCGGGACAGGGCTTACGAGCAGTACTTC. It is translated as CASSQGGRDRAYEQYF.

The chain is built from TRBV12-3 or TRBV12-4 and TRBJ1-2, with D possibly being TRBD1 (6 bases). The CDR3 contains 17 residues. The V and J ends lost 6 bases and 1 base respectively, with 21 bases between them. This chain's CDR3 is CASSSLTGRGLNYGYTF. As DNA, the CDR3 is TGTGCCAGCAGCTCGCTCACTGGCAGGGGCCTTAACTATGGCTACACCTTC.

This chain joins TRBV25-1 and TRBJ2-7; 10 bases are a match to TRBD2. Germline trimming cut 0 bases from V and 4 bases from J; bases unmatched to any gene: 9. CDR1 and CDR2 (germline): MGHDK, SYGVNS. The CDR3 is made up of 17 amino acids. The CDR3 is CASSEYFGTSDLYEQYF. The CDR3 bases are TGTGCCAGCAGTGAATATTTCGGGACTAGCGACCTTTACGAGCAGTACTTC.

This chain uses TRBV19 with TRBJ1-2; TRBD1 might be the D (5 bases). The V and J ends lost 5 bases and 3 bases respectively, with 13 bases between them. The CDR3 loop spans 14 amino acids. Germline assignment: CDR1 LNHDA and CDR2 SQIVND (reference sequence). The CDR3 reads CASSGPGQDYGYTF. The CDR3 coding sequence is TGTGCCAGTAGTGGTCCGGGGCAGGACTATGGCTACACCTTC.

As concerns this clonotype: This clone may be a read error of a much larger clone one base away. The J gene is TRBJ2-1, the V gene TRBV7-3; D perhaps matches TRBD1 (5 bases). The CDR3 totals 14 residues. Germline lookup yields CDR1 SGHTA and CDR2 FQGTGA. The germline V and J ends were trimmed by 5 bases and 9 bases, with 17 bases remaining between them. Written as DNA, the CDR3 is TGTGCCAGCAGCCTTGGGGCAGGGATAGGTGAGCAGTTCTTC. The encoded protein is CASSLGAGIGEQFF.

The chain combines TRBV6-5 with TRBJ2-1; TRBD1 matches 8 bases. With 0 bases clipped from V and 15 bases from J, the junction kept 7 bases outside the gene matches. Germline assignment: CDR1 MNHEY and CDR2 SVGAGI. This CDR3 region has 13 residues. The DNA for the CDR3 is TGTGCCAGCAGTTACTCCCCAGGACAGGGATCGTTCTTC. Translated, it gives CASSYSPGQGSFF.

The rearrangement links TRBV7-2 to TRBJ2-1, with TRBD2 matching over 8 bases. After removal of 5 bases from V and 0 bases from J, the junction contained 6 bases not matched to a gene. The CDR3 covers 16 residues. In germline, CDR1 is SGHTA, CDR2 FQGNSA. CDR3 nucleotide sequence: TGTGCCAGCAGCCCCAGGAGCGGGGGCTCCTACAATGAGCAGTTCTTC. Protein product: CASSPRSGGSYNEQFF.

In its sample, this clonotype was seen once. The chain recombines TRBV6-7 with TRBJ2-1; D is undetermined. TRBV6-7 belongs to the ORF category, with a function that is uncertain. Trimming stripped 2 bases from V and 3 bases from J, with 8 bases between. This CDR3 has 14 residues. CDR3 in amino acids: CASSYLGYYNEQFF. In DNA, the CDR3 is TGTGCCAGCAGTTACCTAGGGTACTACAATGAGCAGTTCTTC.

V and J are TRBV27 and TRBJ2-3; D is perhaps TRBD1 or TRBD2 (6 bases each). The V gene lost 2 bases and the J gene lost 0 bases, with 12 bases spanning the gap. Per the germline V gene, CDR1 is MNHEY and CDR2 is SMNVEV (reference sequence). The CDR3 spans 16 residues. The CDR3 loop is CASSLGGLTSTDTQYF. The CDR3 coding sequence is TGTGCCAGCAGTTTAGGGGGGCTTACCAGCACAGATACGCAGTATTTT.

This clonotype was counted once. The chain couples TRBV6-1 to TRBJ2-1; weak D call: TRBD1 (5 bases). Germline assignment: CDR1 MNHNS and CDR2 SASEGT. Trimming removed 5 bases at V and 8 bases at J, with 13 bases between. CDR3 length equals 13 residues. The CDR3: CASSFPGKDEQFF. The CDR3 DNA sequence: TGTGCCAGCAGTTTTCCAGGGAAGGATGAGCAGTTCTTC.

This sequence joins TRBV29-1 and TRBJ2-5; D gene uncertain. CDR1 is SQVTM and CDR2 is ANQGSEA in the germline V gene. Trimming took 2 bases from V and 11 from J, leaving 12 bases between them. This CDR3 has 11 amino acids. CDR3 nucleotide sequence: TGCAGCGTTGAATGGATCAATGAGCAGTACTTC. It is translated as CSVEWINEQYF.

This rearrangement joins TRBV30 to TRBJ2-1; TRBD2 aligns across 11 bases. Germline CDR1 is GTSNPN and CDR2 is SVGIG (reference sequence). The CDR3 runs to 16 residues. V lost 3 bases and J lost 2; bases outside the gene matches: 6. The CDR3, as DNA: TGTGCCTGGAGACTAGCGGGAGAAAGTCCCTACAATGAGCAGTTCTTC. Protein: CAWRLAGESPYNEQFF.

The V call is TRBV12-3 or TRBV12-4, the J call TRBJ1-5; weak D call: TRBD1 (6 bases). The CDR3 has 17 residues. V was shortened by 1 base and J by 2 bases, with 15 bases between the two germline ends. CDR3 region: CASSLGQGLLGNQPQHF. CDR3 nucleotides: TGTGCCAGCAGTTTAGGGCAGGGGCTCCTTGGCAATCAGCCCCAGCATTTT.

There are a few counts of this clonotype. The chain uses TRBV5-1 and TRBJ1-5; D gene ambiguous. This CDR3 spans 16 amino acids. Germline V gene lookup returns CDR1 SGHRS and CDR2 YFSETQ. Trimming left V 0 bases short and J 2 bases short, with 12 bases between. CDR3 in DNA: TGCGCCAGCAGCTTGGTTCCCGGTTTGGGCAATCAGCCCCAGCATTTT. It encodes CASSLVPGLGNQPQHF.

This clonotype came up once. This chain uses TRBV5-1 with TRBJ2-1; TRBD2 matches at 7 bases. The CDR3 runs to 17 residues. Trimming cost V 0 bases and J 3 bases; bases outside gene matches: 9. The germline V gene has CDR1 SGHRS and CDR2 YFSETQ. The CDR3 bases are TGCGCCAGCAGCTTGGCGGGGGGAACCCCGCTCTACAATGAGCAGTTCTTC. Its translation is CASSLAGGTPLYNEQFF. Using reference TRBV5-1 and TRBJ2-1 for the parts outside the CDR3, the full variable domain is KAGVTQTPRYLIKTRGQQVTLSCSPISGHRSVSWYQQTPGQGLQFLFEYFSETQRNKGNFPGRFSGRQFSNSRSEMNVSTLELGDSALYLCASSLAGGTPLYNEQFFGPGTRLTVL.

In this sample, this clonotype turned up a few times. This chain connects TRBV9 to TRBJ2-7; D gene unclear. V lost 1 base to trimming and J lost 5 bases, with 10 bases between them. This CDR3 contains 13 residues. The germline gives CDR1 SGDLS, CDR2 YYNGEE. The chain's CDR3 is CASSVRSNNEQYF. The CDR3, as DNA: TGTGCCAGCAGCGTAAGATCAAACAACGAGCAGTACTTC.

This clonotype has more than one count but fewer than ten. This chain connects TRBV6-2 or TRBV6-3 to TRBJ2-7; 9 nucleotides align to TRBD1. The junction had 7 bases not matched to a gene; V was cut back by 6 bases and J by 4 bases. The CDR3 covers 14 residues. CDR1 and CDR2 (germline): MNHEY, SVGEGT. In DNA, the CDR3 is TGTGCCAGCAGCCGGGACAGGGCGAGGTACGAGCAGTACTTC. It yields the protein CASSRDRARYEQYF.

The chain is built from TRBV5-1 and TRBJ1-5, with 9 nucleotides matching TRBD1. With V trimmed by 3 bases and J by 3 bases, 10 bases remained unmatched. The CDR3 consists of 17 residues. Germline assignment: CDR1 SGHRS and CDR2 YFSETQ. The CDR3 DNA sequence: TGCGCCAGCAGCTCGCGGGACAGGGAAAAGGTCAATCAGCCCCAGCATTTT. Translation: CASSSRDREKVNQPQHF.

This chain joins TRBV19 and TRBJ1-2; possibly TRBD1 for D (6 bases). V gave up 7 bases and J gave up 4 bases, with 19 bases separating them. The CDR3 is 15 amino acids. Per the germline V gene, CDR1 is LNHDA and CDR2 is SQIVND (reference sequence). For the CDR3, the DNA is TGTGCCAGTACCTCCCCCAGGACAGAGATCTATGGCTACACCTTC. Protein product: CASTSPRTEIYGYTF.

This clonotype was found a few times. The CDR3 DNA follows: TGTGCCAGCAGCCTATCCTCCGTGGGCGCGAACACTGAAGCTTTCTTT. This codes for CASSLSSVGANTEAFF. This rearrangement joins TRBV6-5 to TRBJ1-1, with D uncertain. The CDR3 runs 16 residues. Germline-derived CDR1 and CDR2 are MNHEY and SVGAGI. Trimming shortened V by 6 bases and J by 1 base, and 18 bases separated the two germline ends.

This clonotype was counted a single time. This chain connects TRBV9 to TRBJ2-4, with 12 bases matching TRBD1. V dropped 4 bases and J dropped 10; count of bases not matched to a gene: 9. CDR3 length: 15 residues. Germline lookup yields CDR1 SGDLS and CDR2 YYNGEE. This chain's CDR3 is CASSRSGTGGQIQYF. The CDR3 DNA reads as TGTGCCAGCAGCCGATCCGGGACAGGGGGCCAGATTCAGTACTTC.

This chain joins TRBV20-1 and TRBJ2-7; 12 bases agree with TRBD2. V shed 3 bases, J shed 1 base, and the junction held 4 bases outside the gene matches. The CDR3 has 15 residues. Germline V CDR1 and CDR2: DFQATT, SNEGSKA (reference sequence). CDR3 amino acids: CSASPGLAGSYEQYF. The CDR3 bases are TGCAGTGCTAGCCCGGGACTAGCGGGTTCCTACGAGCAGTACTTC.

The chain combines TRBV6-5 with TRBJ2-7, with D perhaps matching TRBD1 or TRBD2 (5 bases each). The V and J ends lost 11 bases and 3 bases respectively, with 11 bases between them. Germline V CDR1 and CDR2: MNHEY, SVGAGI. This CDR3 spans 11 amino acids. CDR3 nucleotide sequence: TGTGCCGCCGGGGACGGCTACGAGCAGTACTTC. This sequence encodes CAAGDGYEQYF.

The chain employs TRBV7-9 and TRBJ2-4; either TRBD1 or TRBD2 may supply D (6 bases each). V dropped 6 bases and J dropped 13 bases, with 22 bases sitting between them. The germline CDR1 and CDR2 sequences are SEHNR and FQNEAQ (reference sequence). This CDR3 is 14 amino acids long. CDR3 DNA: TGTGCCAGCAGGAAAACGGGGGCCGAGGGAGAGCAGTACTTC. Translating gives CASRKTGAEGEQYF.

In regard to this clonotype: Sequence at one end of the junction differs from germline and may be a read error. V usage is TRBV29-1 and J usage is TRBJ1-1; 8 nucleotides align to TRBD1. Germline loops: CDR1 SQVTM, CDR2 ANQGSEA. CDR3 size: 13 residues. CDR3 bases: TGCGGCGTTGGACAGGGTTCAAACACTGAAGCTTTCTTT. Its protein is CGVGQGSNTEAFF.

This rearrangement joins TRBV7-3 to TRBJ2-5; D gene uncertain. V was trimmed by 0 bases and J by 1 base, leaving 9 bases between them. CDR1 SGHTA and CDR2 FQGTGA come from the germline V gene. This CDR3 is built from 15 residues. The CDR3 coding sequence is TGTGCCAGCAGCTTAACTGTCGGAGTCCAAGAGACCCAGTACTTC. It codes for CASSLTVGVQETQYF.